The entry below describes one T cell receptor beta chain. Its antigen remains unidentified. This sample stems from a study of post-analysis software for immune sequencing data. The TCR beta cDNA libraries carried unique molecular identifiers. cDNA molecules numbering some 500,000 came from approximately 1 to 10 million T cells. TCRdb re-derived calls from the PCR reads in MiXCR, one entry per CDR3 protein. The table records about 540,000 distinct CDR3 sequences, under 40% of them present only once. General study points: Relative to controls, patients had 4 or 5 TRBV segments at higher frequency, with TRBV5-6, TRBV5-1 and TRBV20-1 among these.

This CDR3 has 17 amino acids. Per the germline V gene, CDR1 is SGHVS and CDR2 is FQNEAQ. V trimming: 1 base; J trimming: 6 bases; junction bases outside the gene matches: 13. This clonotype originated in a girl aged 2-17 years with multiple sclerosis. The sample comprised blood. This sequence joins TRBV7-8 and TRBJ1-2; TRBD1 matches 8 bases. Here the CDR3 reads CASSLEFGAGGADGYTF. The CDR3 nucleotides read TGTGCCAGCAGCTTAGAATTTGGCGCAGGGGGCGCGGATGGCTACACCTTC. The full variable domain, rest sourced from reference TRBV7-8 and TRBJ1-2, is GAGVSQSPRYKVAKRGQDVALRCDPISGHVSLFWYQQALGQGPEFLTYFQNEAQLDKSGLPSDRFFAERPEGSVSTLKIQRTQQEDSAVYLCASSLEFGAGGADGYTFGSGTRLTVV.